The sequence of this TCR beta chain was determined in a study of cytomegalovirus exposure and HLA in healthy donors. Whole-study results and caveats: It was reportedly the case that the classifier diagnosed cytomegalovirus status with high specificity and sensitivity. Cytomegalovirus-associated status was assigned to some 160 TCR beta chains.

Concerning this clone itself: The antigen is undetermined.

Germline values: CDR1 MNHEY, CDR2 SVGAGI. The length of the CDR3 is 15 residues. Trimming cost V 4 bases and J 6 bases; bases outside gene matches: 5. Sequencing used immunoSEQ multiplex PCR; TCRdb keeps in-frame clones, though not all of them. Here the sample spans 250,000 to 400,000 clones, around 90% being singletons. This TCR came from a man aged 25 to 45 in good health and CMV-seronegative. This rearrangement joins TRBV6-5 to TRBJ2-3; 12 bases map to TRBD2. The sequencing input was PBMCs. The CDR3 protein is CASSFLAGGADTQYF. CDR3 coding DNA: TGTGCCAGCAGTTTTCTAGCGGGGGGGGCGGATACGCAGTATTTT.